Sequencing of this T cell receptor beta chain was carried out in a study of T cells in Graves' hyperthyroidism and ophthalmopathy. On the study more broadly: Peripheral blood collection took place at initial diagnosis, before any treatment.

Under 3 months was the duration of disease in ophthalmopathy patients, who also had a Clinical Activity Score of at least 3 and a NOSPECS grade of at least 4. PBMCs came from about 10 ml fresh peripheral blood. About this clonotype: The antigen is undetermined.

RNA transcripts gave rise to amplified TCR beta CDR3 regions. A first-round RT-PCR of the TCR CDR3 used the HTBI primer set. Each CDR3 protein is one row after TCRdb ran MiXCR on the multiplex PCR reads. The data show more than 50,000 distinct CDR3 sequences, with approximately 50% seen just once and 2.5% to 3.5% held by the top ten. V lost 10 bases to trimming and J lost 2 bases; unmatched junction nucleotides: 3. This CDR3 is built from 12 residues. Germline CDR1 is ENHRY and CDR2 is SYGVKD. Study-level findings and limits: Most clonotypes expanded in the thyroid (above 0.001) were also present in blood.

The receptor comes from a woman in her sixties or seventies with Graves' ophthalmopathy. The chain carries TRBV10-3 and TRBJ2-7; TRBD2 matches at 9 bases. The specimen sequenced was blood. Written as DNA, the CDR3 is TGTGCCACGGCGGGAGGGGCCTACGAGCAGTACTTC. It codes for CATAGGAYEQYF.